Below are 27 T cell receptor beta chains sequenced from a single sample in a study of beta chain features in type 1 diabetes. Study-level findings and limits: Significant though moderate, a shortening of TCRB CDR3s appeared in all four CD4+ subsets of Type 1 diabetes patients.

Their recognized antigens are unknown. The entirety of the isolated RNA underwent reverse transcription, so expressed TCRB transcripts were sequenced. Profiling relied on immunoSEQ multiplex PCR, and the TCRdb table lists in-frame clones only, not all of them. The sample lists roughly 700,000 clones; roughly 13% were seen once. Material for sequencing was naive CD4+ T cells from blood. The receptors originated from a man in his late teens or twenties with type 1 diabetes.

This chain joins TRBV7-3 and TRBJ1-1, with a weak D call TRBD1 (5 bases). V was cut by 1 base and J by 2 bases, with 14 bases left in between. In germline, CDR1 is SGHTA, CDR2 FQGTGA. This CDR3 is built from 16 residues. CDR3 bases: TGTGCCAGCAGCTTAAACGTGGGGCGGATAAACACTGAAGCTTTCTTT. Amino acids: CASSLNVGRINTEAFF.

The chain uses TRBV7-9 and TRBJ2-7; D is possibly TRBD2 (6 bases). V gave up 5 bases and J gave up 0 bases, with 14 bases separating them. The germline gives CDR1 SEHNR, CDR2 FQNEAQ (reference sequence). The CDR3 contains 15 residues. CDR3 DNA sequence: TGTGCCAGCAGCCAGTCCGGGACTCCCTCCTACGAGCAGTACTTC. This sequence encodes CASSQSGTPSYEQYF.

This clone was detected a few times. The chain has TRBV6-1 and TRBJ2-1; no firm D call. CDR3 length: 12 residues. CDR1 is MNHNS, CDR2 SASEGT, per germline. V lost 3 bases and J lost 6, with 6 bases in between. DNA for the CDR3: TGTGCCAGCAGTGACAAGTTCAATGAGCAGTTCTTC. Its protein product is CASSDKFNEQFF.

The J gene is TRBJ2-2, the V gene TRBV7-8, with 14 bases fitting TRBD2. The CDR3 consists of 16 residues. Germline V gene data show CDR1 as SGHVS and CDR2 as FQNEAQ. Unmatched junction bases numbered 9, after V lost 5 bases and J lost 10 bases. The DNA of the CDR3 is TGTGCCAGCAGCCCGGGGACTAGCGGGAGCTCCGCGGAGCTGTTTTTT. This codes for CASSPGTSGSSAELFF.

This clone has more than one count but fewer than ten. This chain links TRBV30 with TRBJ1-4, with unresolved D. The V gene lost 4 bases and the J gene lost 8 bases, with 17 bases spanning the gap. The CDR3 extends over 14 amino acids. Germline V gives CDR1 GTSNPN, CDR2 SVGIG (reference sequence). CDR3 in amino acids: CAWTPMSMREKLFF. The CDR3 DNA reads TGTGCCTGGACGCCCATGTCTATGAGGGAAAAACTGTTTTTT.

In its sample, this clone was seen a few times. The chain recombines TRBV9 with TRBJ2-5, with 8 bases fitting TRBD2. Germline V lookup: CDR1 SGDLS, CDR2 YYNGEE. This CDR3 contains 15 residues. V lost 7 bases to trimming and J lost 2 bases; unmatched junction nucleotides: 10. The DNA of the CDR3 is TGTGCCAGCCAGAACGGAGCGGGGGTACAAGAGACCCAGTACTTC. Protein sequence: CASQNGAGVQETQYF.

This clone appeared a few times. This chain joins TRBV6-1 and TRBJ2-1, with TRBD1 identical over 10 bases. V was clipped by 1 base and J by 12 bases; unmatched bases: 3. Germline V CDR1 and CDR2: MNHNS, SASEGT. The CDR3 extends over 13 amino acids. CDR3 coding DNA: TGTGCCAGCAGTGAAGGGACAGGGGGTAGGCAGTTCTTC. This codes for CASSEGTGGRQFF.

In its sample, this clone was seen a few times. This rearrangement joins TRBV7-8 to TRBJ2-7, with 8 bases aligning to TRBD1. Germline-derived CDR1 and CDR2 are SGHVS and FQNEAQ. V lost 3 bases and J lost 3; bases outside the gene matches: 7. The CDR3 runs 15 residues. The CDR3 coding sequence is TGTGCCAGCAGCTTCAGAAGGACAGGGCGCTACGAGCAGTACTTC. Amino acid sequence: CASSFRRTGRYEQYF.

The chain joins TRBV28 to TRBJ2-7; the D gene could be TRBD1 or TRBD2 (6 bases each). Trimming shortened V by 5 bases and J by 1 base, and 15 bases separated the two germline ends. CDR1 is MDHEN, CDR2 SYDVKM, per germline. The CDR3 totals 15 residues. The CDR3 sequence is CASSPGDRPSYEQYF. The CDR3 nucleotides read TGTGCCAGCAGTCCGGGAGACAGGCCGTCCTACGAGCAGTACTTC.

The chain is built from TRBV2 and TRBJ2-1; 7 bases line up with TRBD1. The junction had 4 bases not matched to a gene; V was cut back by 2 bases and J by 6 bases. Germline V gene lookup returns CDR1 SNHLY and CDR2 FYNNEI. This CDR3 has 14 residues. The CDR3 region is CASSERTGSNEQFF. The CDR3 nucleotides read TGTGCCAGCAGTGAAAGGACAGGTAGCAATGAGCAGTTCTTC.

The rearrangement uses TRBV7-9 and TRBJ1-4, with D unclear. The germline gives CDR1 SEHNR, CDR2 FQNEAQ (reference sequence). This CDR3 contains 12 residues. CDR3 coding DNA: TGTGCTTGCGGGTCCTTGGATGAAAAACTGTTTTTT. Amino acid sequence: CACGSLDEKLFF.

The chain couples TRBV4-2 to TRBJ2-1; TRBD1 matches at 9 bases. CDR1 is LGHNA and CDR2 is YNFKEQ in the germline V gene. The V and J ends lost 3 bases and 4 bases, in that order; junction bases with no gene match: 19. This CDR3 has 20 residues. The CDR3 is CASSHKAGTGLSSTYNEQFF. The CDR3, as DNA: TGTGCCAGCAGCCACAAGGCCGGGACAGGGCTGTCCTCGACATACAATGAGCAGTTCTTC.

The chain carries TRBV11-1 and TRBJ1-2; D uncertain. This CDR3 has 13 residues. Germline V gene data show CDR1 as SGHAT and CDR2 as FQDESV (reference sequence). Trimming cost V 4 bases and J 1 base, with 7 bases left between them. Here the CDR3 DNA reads TGTGCCAGCAGCTCGACCCTTAACTATGGCTACACCTTC. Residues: CASSSTLNYGYTF.

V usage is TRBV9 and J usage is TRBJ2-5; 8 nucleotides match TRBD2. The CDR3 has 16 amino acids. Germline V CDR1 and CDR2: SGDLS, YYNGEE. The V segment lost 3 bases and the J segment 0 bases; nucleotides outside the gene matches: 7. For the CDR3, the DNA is TGTGCCAGCAGCGAAGGAGCGGGGGTGAACCAAGAGACCCAGTACTTC. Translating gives CASSEGAGVNQETQYF.

The CDR3 coding sequence is TGTGCCATCATGGCTAGCGGGGAGAACGAGCAGTACTTC. This gives the protein CAIMASGENEQYF. V usage is TRBV10-3 and J usage is TRBJ2-7; 9 positions agree with TRBD2. This CDR3 has 13 amino acids. In germline, CDR1 is ENHRY, CDR2 SYGVKD. V dropped 7 bases and J dropped 5; count of bases not matched to a gene: 6.

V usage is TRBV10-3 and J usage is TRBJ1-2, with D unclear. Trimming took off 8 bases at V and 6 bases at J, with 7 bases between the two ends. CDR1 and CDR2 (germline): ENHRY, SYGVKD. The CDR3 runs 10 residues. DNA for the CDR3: TGTGCCATCGGGGTGGATGGCTACACCTTC. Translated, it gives CAIGVDGYTF.

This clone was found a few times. The CDR3 spells CASSSGRGGETQYF. The CDR3 DNA is TGTGCCAGCAGTTCGGGACGGGGAGGGGAGACCCAGTACTTC. The rearrangement links TRBV28 to TRBJ2-5, with 7 bases that match TRBD2. The CDR3 has 14 amino acids. With 4 bases clipped from V and 5 bases from J, the junction kept 7 bases outside the gene matches. Germline CDR1 reads MDHEN; CDR2 reads SYDVKM.

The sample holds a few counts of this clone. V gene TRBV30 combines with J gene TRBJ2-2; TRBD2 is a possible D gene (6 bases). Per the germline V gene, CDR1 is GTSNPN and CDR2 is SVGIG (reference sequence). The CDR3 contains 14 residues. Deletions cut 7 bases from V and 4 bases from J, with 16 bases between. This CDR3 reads CASRGGVGTGELFF. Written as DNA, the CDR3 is TGTGCCTCAAGGGGAGGAGTTGGCACCGGGGAGCTGTTTTTT.

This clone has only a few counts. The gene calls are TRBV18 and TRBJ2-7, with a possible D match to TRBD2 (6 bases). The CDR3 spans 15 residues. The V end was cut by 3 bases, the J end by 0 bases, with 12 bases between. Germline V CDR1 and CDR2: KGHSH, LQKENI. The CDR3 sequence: CASSPLGGISYEQYF. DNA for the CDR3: TGTGCCAGCTCACCCCTGGGGGGAATCTCCTACGAGCAGTACTTC.

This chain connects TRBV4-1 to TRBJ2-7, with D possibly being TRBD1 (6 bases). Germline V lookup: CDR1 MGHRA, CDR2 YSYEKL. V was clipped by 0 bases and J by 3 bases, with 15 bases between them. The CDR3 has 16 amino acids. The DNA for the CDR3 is TGCGCCAGCAGCCAAGATCGGCAGGGGAGTAACTACGAGCAGTACTTC. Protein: CASSQDRQGSNYEQYF.

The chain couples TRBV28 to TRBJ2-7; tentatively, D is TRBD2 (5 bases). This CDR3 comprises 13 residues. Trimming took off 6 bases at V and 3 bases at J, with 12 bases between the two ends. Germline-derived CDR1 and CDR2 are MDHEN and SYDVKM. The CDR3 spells CASRRGINYEQYF. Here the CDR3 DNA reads TGTGCCAGCAGGCGAGGGATTAACTACGAGCAGTACTTC.

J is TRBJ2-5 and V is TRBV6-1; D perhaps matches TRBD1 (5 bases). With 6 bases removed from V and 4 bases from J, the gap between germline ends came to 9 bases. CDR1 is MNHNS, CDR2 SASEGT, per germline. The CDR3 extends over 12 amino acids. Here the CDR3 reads CASRQVTETQYF. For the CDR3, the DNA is TGTGCCAGCAGACAGGTAACAGAGACCCAGTACTTC.

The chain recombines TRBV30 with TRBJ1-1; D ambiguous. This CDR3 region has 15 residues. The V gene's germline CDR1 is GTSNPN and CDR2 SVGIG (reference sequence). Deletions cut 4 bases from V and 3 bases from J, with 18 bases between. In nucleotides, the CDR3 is TGTGCCTGGAATCCCCTCGACGAAGAGTACACTGAAGCTTTCTTT. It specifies CAWNPLDEEYTEAFF.

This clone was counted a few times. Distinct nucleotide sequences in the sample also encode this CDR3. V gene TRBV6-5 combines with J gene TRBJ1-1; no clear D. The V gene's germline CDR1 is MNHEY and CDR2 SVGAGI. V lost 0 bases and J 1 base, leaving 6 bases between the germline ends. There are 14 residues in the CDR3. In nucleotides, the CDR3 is TGTGCCAGCAGTTACTCAAGAGGGAACACTGAAGCTTTCTTT. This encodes CASSYSRGNTEAFF.

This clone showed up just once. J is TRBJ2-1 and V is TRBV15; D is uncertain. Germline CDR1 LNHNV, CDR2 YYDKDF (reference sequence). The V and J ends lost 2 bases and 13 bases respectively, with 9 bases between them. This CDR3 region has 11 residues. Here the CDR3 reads CATSRNIEQFF. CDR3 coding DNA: TGTGCCACCAGCAGAAACATAGAACAGTTCTTC.

CDR3 sequence (DNA): TGTGCCAGCAGCTCCCAGGGTGGAGGGGGCGGTCAGCCCCAGCATTTT. This translates into CASSSQGGGGGQPQHF. This rearrangement joins TRBV28 to TRBJ1-5; the match to TRBD1 covers 7 bases. Losses at the gene ends were 6 bases for V and 6 bases for J; bases not matched to a gene: 14. Germline V gene lookup returns CDR1 MDHEN and CDR2 SYDVKM. This CDR3 region has 16 residues. The full variable domain, rest sourced from reference TRBV28 and TRBJ1-5, is DVKVTQSSRYLVKRTGEKVFLECVQDMDHENMFWYRQDPGLGLRLIYFSYDVKMKEKGDIPEGYSVSREKKERFSLILESASTNQTSMYLCASSSQGGGGGQPQHFGDGTRLSIL.

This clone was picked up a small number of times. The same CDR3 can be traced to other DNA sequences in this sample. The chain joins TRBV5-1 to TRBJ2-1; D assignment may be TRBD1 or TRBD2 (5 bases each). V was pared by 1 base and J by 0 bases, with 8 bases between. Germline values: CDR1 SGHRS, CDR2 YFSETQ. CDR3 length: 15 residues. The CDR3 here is CASSLSGSSYNEQFF. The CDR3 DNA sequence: TGCGCCAGCAGCTTGTCAGGGAGCTCCTACAATGAGCAGTTCTTC. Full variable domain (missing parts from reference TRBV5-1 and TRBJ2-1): KAGVTQTPRYLIKTRGQQVTLSCSPISGHRSVSWYQQTPGQGLQFLFEYFSETQRNKGNFPGRFSGRQFSNSRSEMNVSTLELGDSALYLCASSLSGSSYNEQFFGPGTRLTVL.